One sample yielded the 2 T cell receptor beta chains listed below, sequenced in a study of shared clonotypes between healthy human individuals (dated by TCRdb to about 2020). Library preparation used the immunoSEQ multiplex PCR assay. TCRdb stores this immuneACCESS table with in-frame sequences only. Part of the clones is absent; in the studies checked, under half of the shortfall reflects unresolved V genes, and no reason is known for the rest. The sample table shows roughly 2.1 million clones, and just over 90% are seen once. The ten most abundant clones make up under 2% of the sample. CD8 naive samples were obtained by positive selection for CCR7 among CD45RO-negative cells, yielding a CD45RA+CCR7+ population from which TemRA cells were excluded. Source material: naive CD8+ T cells from PBMCs. The sample's cell subset or site label, decoded: CD45RA+CCR7+. These receptor sequences come from a man between 18 and 35 years old in good health. Some clones in this sample may be carry-over from other donors' samples.

As DNA, the CDR3 is TGTGCCAGCAGCTTTCCTAGCGCATGGGAGACCCAGTACTTC. Translated, it gives CASSFPSAWETQYF. The rearrangement links TRBV7-9 to TRBJ2-5; D is possibly TRBD2 (6 bases). CDR1 SEHNR and CDR2 FQNEAQ come from the germline V gene (reference sequence). There are 14 residues in the CDR3. V lost 3 bases, J lost 5 bases, and 13 bases lay in between.

The chain recombines TRBV27 with TRBJ2-3; 13 bases map to TRBD2. Looked up from germline, CDR1 is MNHEY and CDR2 is SMNVEV (reference sequence). CDR3 length equals 20 residues. V lost 5 bases to trimming and J lost 4 bases; unmatched junction nucleotides: 18. DNA of the CDR3: TGTGCCAGCAGTCCGCAACTAGCGGGAGGGCTGGAGGGCGCCGCAGATACGCAGTATTTT. Protein product: CASSPQLAGGLEGAADTQYF.